Below are 17 T cell receptor beta chains sequenced from a single sample in a study of T cells after yellow fever vaccination. MiXCR was run by TCRdb on the 5' RACE reads, yielding one entry per CDR3 protein. In the table there are approximately 510,000 distinct CDR3 sequences, 21% of which are singletons. Source: PBMCs, taken roughly 23 days after the first yellow fever vaccination. These receptor sequences come from a man between 18 and 35 years old who received the YFV17D yellow fever vaccine.

This clonotype came up many times. Here the CDR3 DNA reads TGCGCCAGCAGCTTGGACAAGGGGGCTGAAAAACTGTTTTTT. This encodes CASSLDKGAEKLFF. The rearrangement links TRBV5-1 to TRBJ1-4; 7 nucleotides agree with TRBD1. Germline loops: CDR1 SGHRS, CDR2 YFSETQ. V was pared by 0 bases and J by 7 bases, with 3 bases of the junction left unmatched. The CDR3 sequence is 14 residues long.

This clonotype was counted a few times. This chain connects TRBV23-1 to TRBJ2-7; D may match TRBD1 or TRBD2 (5 bases each). TRBV23-1 counts as an open reading frame of uncertain function. The CDR3 has 11 amino acids. V lost 3 bases and J lost 5, with 5 bases in between. The CDR3 region has the DNA TGCGCCAGCAGTCAGGGGGACGAGCAGTACGTC. Its protein is CASSQGDEQYV.

This clonotype was recorded a few times. The chain combines TRBV4-1 with TRBJ1-1, with D tentatively TRBD1 (6 bases). The CDR3 is 12 residues long. Trimming shortened V by 7 bases and J by 5 bases, and 11 bases separated the two germline ends. Per the germline V gene, CDR1 is MGHRA and CDR2 is YSYEKL. CDR3 protein: CASKTGPTEAFF. The DNA for the CDR3 is TGCGCCAGCAAAACAGGGCCAACTGAAGCTTTCTTT.

The chain combines TRBV12-3 or TRBV12-4 with TRBJ2-7, with 8 nucleotides matching TRBD1. The CDR3 spans 12 residues. Germline trimming cut 6 bases from V and 6 bases from J; bases unmatched to any gene: 4. The chain's CDR3 is CASSLGQGEQYF. As DNA, the CDR3 is TGTGCCAGCAGCCTCGGACAGGGCGAGCAGTACTTC.

CDR3 region: CSVRASGQETQYF. The CDR3 nucleotides are TGCAGTGTCCGAGCGTCGGGGCAAGAGACCCAGTACTTC. J is TRBJ2-5 and V is TRBV20-1, with D possibly matching TRBD2 (5 bases). Germline lookup yields CDR1 DFQATT and CDR2 SNEGSKA (reference sequence). With 7 bases removed from V and 2 bases from J, the gap between germline ends came to 14 bases. The CDR3 totals 13 residues.

The chain carries TRBV27 and TRBJ2-1, with TRBD2 matching over 10 bases. Germline values: CDR1 MNHEY, CDR2 SMNVEV (reference sequence). The ends lost 0 bases at V and 6 bases at J; junction bases unmatched: 5. This CDR3 region has 16 residues. For the CDR3, the DNA is TGTGCCAGCAGTTTATCGATACTAGCGGGGCGCAATGAGCAGTTCTTC. It yields the protein CASSLSILAGRNEQFF.

This clonotype came up a few times. The chain carries TRBV29-1 and TRBJ1-2, with 10 bases aligning to TRBD1. The CDR3 is 11 residues long. Germline CDR1 is SQVTM and CDR2 is ANQGSEA. V lost 6 bases, J lost 7 bases, and 2 bases stayed unmatched. The chain's CDR3 is CSVRTGGGYTF. CDR3 coding DNA: TGCAGCGTCAGGACAGGGGGTGGCTACACCTTC.

This clonotype was detected only a few times. The chain has TRBV5-6 and TRBJ2-5, with 9 positions matching TRBD2. Germline V gene sequence: CDR1 SGHDT, CDR2 YYEEEE. V shed 7 bases, J shed 4 bases, and the junction held 5 bases outside the gene matches. The CDR3 covers 13 residues. CDR3 protein: CASGGGGVETQYF. CDR3 sequence (DNA): TGTGCCAGCGGCGGGGGGGGCGTAGAGACCCAGTACTTC.

This sequence joins TRBV7-9 and TRBJ2-7; the D is unclear. CDR1 and CDR2 from the germline V gene are SEHNR and FQNEAQ (reference sequence). This CDR3 is built from 11 residues. V was shortened by 8 bases and J by 3 bases, with 8 bases between the two germline ends. The CDR3 DNA is TGTGCCAGCGGGGTCATCTACGAGCAGTACGTC. Translation: CASGVIYEQYV.

The genes are TRBV20-1 and TRBJ2-1, with D perhaps TRBD1 or TRBD2 (6 bases each). Germline V gene sequence: CDR1 DFQATT, CDR2 SNEGSKA (reference sequence). There are 14 residues in the CDR3. V lost 7 bases and J lost 2, with 15 bases in between. CDR3 residues: CSGHWGAPYNEQFF. CDR3 in DNA: TGCAGTGGTCACTGGGGGGCACCCTACAATGAGCAGTTCTTC.

This rearrangement joins TRBV5-1 to TRBJ2-3, with unresolved D. CDR1 and CDR2 (germline): SGHRS, YFSETQ. V was pared by 4 bases and J by 2 bases, with 5 bases between. The length of the CDR3 is 12 residues. The CDR3 DNA follows: TGCGCCAGCAGCATCACCACAGATACGCAGTATTTT. Its translation: CASSITTDTQYF.

A few counts support this clonotype. The J gene is TRBJ1-1, the V gene TRBV5-1, with a tentative D call TRBD1 (5 bases). The V gene's germline CDR1 is SGHRS and CDR2 YFSETQ. The V end lost 6 bases, the J end lost 2 bases, and 11 bases lay between the germline ends. The CDR3 extends over 13 amino acids. CDR3 coding DNA: TGCGCCAGCAAACCGGGACCAAACACTGAAGCTTTCTTT. Translated, it gives CASKPGPNTEAFF.

This rearrangement joins TRBV12-3 or TRBV12-4 to TRBJ2-2, with D perhaps given as TRBD1 or TRBD2 (6 bases each). Trimming removed 6 bases at V and 4 bases at J, with 15 bases between. CDR3 size: 15 residues. The CDR3 loop is CASSQRGVRTGELFF. The CDR3 nucleotides are TGTGCCAGCAGCCAAAGGGGGGTTCGCACCGGGGAGCTGTTTTTT.

The chain employs TRBV20-1 and TRBJ2-3, with 7 nucleotides matching TRBD2. The CDR3 loop spans 13 amino acids. Germline V gene data show CDR1 as DFQATT and CDR2 as SNEGSKA (reference sequence). Trimming removed 8 bases from V and 4 bases from J; junction bases left unmatched: 9. The CDR3 reads CSSMTSNPDTQYF. The CDR3 DNA follows: TGCAGTAGTATGACTAGCAACCCAGATACGCAGTATTTT.

V is TRBV12-3 or TRBV12-4 and J is TRBJ1-2; D remains unclear. The V and J ends lost 3 bases and 6 bases respectively, with 8 bases between them. The CDR3 is made up of 12 amino acids. The CDR3 nucleotides read TGTGCCAGCAGTTTTGGGTCGGATGGCTACACCTTC. Protein product: CASSFGSDGYTF.

Of note for this clonotype: At one of its ends the junction is not consistent with the germline gene, which may arise from a read error. The V gene is TRBV6-5, the J gene TRBJ1-1; maybe TRBD1 (5 bases). The CDR3 covers 13 residues. The germline V gene encodes CDR1 MNHEY and CDR2 SVGAGI. CDR3 loop: CASSYGLGGEAFF. For the CDR3, the DNA is TGTGCCAGCAGTTATGGGCTTGGGGGTGAAGCTTTTTTT.

This clonotype was seen a handful of times. V gene TRBV25-1 combines with J gene TRBJ2-7; the D gene is possibly TRBD1 (6 bases). V lost 3 bases to trimming and J lost 3 bases, with 15 bases between them. This CDR3 comprises 15 residues. The germline V gene has CDR1 MGHDK and CDR2 SYGVNS. CDR3 DNA sequence: TGTGCCAGCAGTGATCCAAGGGGGATCCACTACGAGCAGTACTTC. It yields the protein CASSDPRGIHYEQYF.